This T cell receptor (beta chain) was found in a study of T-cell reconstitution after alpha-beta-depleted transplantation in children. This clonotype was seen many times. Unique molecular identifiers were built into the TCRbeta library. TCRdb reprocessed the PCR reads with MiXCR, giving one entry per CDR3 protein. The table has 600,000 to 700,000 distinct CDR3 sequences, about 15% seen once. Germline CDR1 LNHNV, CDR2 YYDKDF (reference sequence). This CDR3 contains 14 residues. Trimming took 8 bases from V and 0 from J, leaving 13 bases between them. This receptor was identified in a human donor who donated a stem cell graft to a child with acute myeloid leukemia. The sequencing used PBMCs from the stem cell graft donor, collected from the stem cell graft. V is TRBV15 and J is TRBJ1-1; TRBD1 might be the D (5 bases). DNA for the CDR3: TGTGCCACCCGAAGCGACAGCTTGAACACTGAAGCTTTCTTT. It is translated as CATRSDSLNTEAFF.